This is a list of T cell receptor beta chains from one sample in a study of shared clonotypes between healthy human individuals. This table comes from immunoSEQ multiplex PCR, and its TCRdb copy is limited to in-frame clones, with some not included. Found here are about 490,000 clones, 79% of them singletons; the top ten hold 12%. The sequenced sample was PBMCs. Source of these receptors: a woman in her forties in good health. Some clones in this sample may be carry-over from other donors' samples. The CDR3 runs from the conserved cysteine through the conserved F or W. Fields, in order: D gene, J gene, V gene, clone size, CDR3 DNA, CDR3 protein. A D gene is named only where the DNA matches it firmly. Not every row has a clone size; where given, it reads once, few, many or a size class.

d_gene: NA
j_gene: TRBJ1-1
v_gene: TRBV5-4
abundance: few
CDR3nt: TGTGCCAGCAGTCCGGACAGACTAAACACTGAAGCTTTCTTT
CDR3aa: CASSPDRLNTEAFF

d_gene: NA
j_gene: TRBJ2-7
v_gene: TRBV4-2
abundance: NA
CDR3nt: TGTGCCAGCAGTGAATGGGGCGGGACCTCCTACGAGCAGTACTTC
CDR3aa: CASSEWGGTSYEQYF

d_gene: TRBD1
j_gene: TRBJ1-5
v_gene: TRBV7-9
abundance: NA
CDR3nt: TGTGCCAGCAGCCCCACAGGGGGGAGCAATCAGCCCCAGCATTTT
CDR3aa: CASSPTGGSNQPQHF

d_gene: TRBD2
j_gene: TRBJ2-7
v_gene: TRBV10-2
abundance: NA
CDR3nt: TGCGCCAGCAAACAACTAGCGGCTCCCTTGTACGAGCAGTACTTC
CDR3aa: CASKQLAAPLYEQYF

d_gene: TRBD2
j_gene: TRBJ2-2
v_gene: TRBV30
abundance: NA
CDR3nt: TGTGCCTTCCGAGCGGGAATGAACACCGGGGAGCTGTTTTTT
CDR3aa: CAFRAGMNTGELFF

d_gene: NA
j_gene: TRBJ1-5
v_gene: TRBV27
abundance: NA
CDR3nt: TGTGCCAGCAGCACCTCACAAGGTCAGCCCCAGCATTTT
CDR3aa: CASSTSQGQPQHF

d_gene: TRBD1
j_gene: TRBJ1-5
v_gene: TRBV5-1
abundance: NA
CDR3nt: TGCGCCAGCAGCGTGACAGGGATGAATCAGCCCCAGCATTTT
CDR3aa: CASSVTGMNQPQHF

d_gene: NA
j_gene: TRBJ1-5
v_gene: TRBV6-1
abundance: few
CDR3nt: TGTGCCAGCAGTGATCAGGTGGAGGGGTTTCAGCCCCAGCATTTT
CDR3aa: CASSDQVEGFQPQHF

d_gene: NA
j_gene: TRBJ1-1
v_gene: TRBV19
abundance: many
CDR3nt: TGTGCCAGTAGTATCTGGGATGAAGCTTTCTTT
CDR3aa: CASSIWDEAFF

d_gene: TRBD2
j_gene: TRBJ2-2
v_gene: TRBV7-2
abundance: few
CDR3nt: TGTGCCAGCAGCTCGACCGGGACTAGGTCTGGGGAGCTGTTTTTT
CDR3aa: CASSSTGTRSGELFF

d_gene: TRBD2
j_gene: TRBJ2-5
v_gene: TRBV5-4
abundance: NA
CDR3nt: TGTGCCAGCAGCTTGGTGAACGGGAGGGGTGGGACCCAGTACTTC
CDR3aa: CASSLVNGRGGTQYF

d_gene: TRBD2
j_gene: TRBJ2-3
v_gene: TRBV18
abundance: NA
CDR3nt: TGTGCCAGCTCGCGGACTAGCGGGAGGTCCGATACGCAGTATTTT
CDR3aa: CASSRTSGRSDTQYF

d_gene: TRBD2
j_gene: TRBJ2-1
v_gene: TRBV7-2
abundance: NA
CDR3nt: TGTGCCAGCAGCCCCCCCGTAGCGGGAGTGTTTTGGGAGCAGTTCTTC
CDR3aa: CASSPPVAGVFWEQFF

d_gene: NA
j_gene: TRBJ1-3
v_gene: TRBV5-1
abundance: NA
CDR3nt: TGCGCCAGCAGCTTGGAGGGCACGCAGTCCTCTGGAAACACCATATATTTT
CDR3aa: CASSLEGTQSSGNTIYF

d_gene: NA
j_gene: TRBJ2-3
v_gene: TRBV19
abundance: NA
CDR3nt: TGTGCCAGTAGTGACCCTTCGGGAAGCACAGATACGCAGTATTTT
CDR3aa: CASSDPSGSTDTQYF

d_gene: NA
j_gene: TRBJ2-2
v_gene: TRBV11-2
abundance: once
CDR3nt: TGTGCCAGCAGCTTAGTAGGTTGGACCGGGGAGCTGTTTTTT
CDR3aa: CASSLVGWTGELFF

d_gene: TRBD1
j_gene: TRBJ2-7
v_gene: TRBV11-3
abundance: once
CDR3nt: TGTGCCAGCAGCTTAGATGCGAGACAGGGGGCCCACGAGCAGTACTTC
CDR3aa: CASSLDARQGAHEQYF

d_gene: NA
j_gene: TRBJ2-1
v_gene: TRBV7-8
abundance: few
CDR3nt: TGTGCCAGCAGCTTAGTAATCGCCATTTCTAGGGGACCCTACAATGAGCAGTTCTTC
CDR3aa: CASSLVIAISRGPYNEQFF

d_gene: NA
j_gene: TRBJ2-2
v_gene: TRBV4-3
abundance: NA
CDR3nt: TGCGCCAGCAGCCAAGATCCAAGTTCCACCGGGGAGCTGTTTTTT
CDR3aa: CASSQDPSSTGELFF

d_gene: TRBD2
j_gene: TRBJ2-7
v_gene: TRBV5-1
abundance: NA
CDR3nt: TGCGCCAGCAGCCTCGCTAGCGGGAGGGCCGGTTACGAGCAGTACTTC
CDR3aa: CASSLASGRAGYEQYF

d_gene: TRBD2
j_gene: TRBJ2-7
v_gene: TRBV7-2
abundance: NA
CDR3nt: TGTGCCAGCAGCTCTGAAGGGACTAGGGCCGAGCAGTACTTC
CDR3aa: CASSSEGTRAEQYF

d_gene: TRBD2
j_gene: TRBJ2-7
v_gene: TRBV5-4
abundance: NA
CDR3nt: TGTGCCAGCAGCCCAACCGGGACTAGCGCATCCTACGAGCAGTACTTC
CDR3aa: CASSPTGTSASYEQYF

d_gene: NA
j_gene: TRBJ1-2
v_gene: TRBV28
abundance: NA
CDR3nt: TGTGCCAGCAGTTCCGGCAGGGCCGGCTATGGCTACACCTTC
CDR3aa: CASSSGRAGYGYTF

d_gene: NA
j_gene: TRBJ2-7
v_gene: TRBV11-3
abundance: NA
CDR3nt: TGTGCCAGCAGCATATTCTCCTCCGGACAGCAGTACTTC
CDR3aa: CASSIFSSGQQYF

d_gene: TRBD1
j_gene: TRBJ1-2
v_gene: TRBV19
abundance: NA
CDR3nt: TGTGCCAGTAGTAGAGGGACAGGGGACTATGGCTACACCTTC
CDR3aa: CASSRGTGDYGYTF

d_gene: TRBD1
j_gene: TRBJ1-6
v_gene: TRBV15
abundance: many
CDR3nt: TGTGCCACCAGCAGAGGGACAGGGCGTAATTCACCCCTCCACTTT
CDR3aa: CATSRGTGRNSPLHF

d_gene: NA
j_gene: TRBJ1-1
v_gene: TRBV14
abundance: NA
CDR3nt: TGTGCCAGCAGCCTCACAGAGAACACTGAAGCTTTCTTT
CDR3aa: CASSLTENTEAFF

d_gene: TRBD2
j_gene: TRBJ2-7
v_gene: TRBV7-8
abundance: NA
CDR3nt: TGTGCCAGCAGCCCGGGACTAGCGGCGTACGAGCAGTACTTC
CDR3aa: CASSPGLAAYEQYF

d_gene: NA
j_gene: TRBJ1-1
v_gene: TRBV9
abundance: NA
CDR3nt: TGTGCCAGCAGCGTAGGGTCAGGGACTGAAGCTTTCTTT
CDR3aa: CASSVGSGTEAFF

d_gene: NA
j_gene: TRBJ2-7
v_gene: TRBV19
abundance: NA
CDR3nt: TGTGCCAGTAGCCCCACGCCGGGGGTTCGGGCCTACGAGCAGTACTTC
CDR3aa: CASSPTPGVRAYEQYF

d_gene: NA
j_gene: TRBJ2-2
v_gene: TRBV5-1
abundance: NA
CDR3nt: TGCGCCAGCAGCACTCTAGCAGAAACCTCGAACACCGGGGAGCTGTTTTTT
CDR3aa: CASSTLAETSNTGELFF

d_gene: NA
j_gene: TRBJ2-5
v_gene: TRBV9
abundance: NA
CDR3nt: TGTGCCAGCAGCGTAGGGACAAACCAAGAGACCCAGTACTTC
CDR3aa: CASSVGTNQETQYF

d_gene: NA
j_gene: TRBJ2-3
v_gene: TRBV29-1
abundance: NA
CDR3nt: TGCAGCCAAACAGGTTCCGATACGCAGTATTTT
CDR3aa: CSQTGSDTQYF

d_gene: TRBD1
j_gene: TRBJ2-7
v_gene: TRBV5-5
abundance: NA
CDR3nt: TGTGCCAGCAGCTTGGGGCAGGGGGCGTACGAGCAGTACTTC
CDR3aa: CASSLGQGAYEQYF

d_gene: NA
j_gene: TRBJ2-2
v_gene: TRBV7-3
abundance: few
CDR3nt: TGTGCCAGCAGCTTAGGATCGAACACCGGGGAGCTGTTTTTT
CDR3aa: CASSLGSNTGELFF

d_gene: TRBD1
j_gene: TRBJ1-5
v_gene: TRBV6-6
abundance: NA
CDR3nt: TGTGCCAGCAGCCCTAATGGACAGGGGGGCAATCAGCCCCAGCATTTT
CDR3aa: CASSPNGQGGNQPQHF

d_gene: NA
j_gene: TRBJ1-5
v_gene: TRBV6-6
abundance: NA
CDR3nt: TGTGCCAGCAGCCAAGATCAGCCCCAGCATTTT
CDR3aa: CASSQDQPQHF

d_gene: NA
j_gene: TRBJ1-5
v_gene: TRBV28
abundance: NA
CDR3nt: TGTGCCAGCAGTCTCGGATCGGGACACCATCAGCCCCAGCATTTT
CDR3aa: CASSLGSGHHQPQHF

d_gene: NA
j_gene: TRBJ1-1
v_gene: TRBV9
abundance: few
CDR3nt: TGTGCCAGCAGCGTAGGATTGAGGGGCACTGAAGCTTTCTTT
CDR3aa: CASSVGLRGTEAFF

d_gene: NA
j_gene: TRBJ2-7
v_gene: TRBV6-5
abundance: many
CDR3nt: TGTGCCAGCAGGGTAGCGGAGCTATCCTACGAGCAGTACTTC
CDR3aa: CASRVAELSYEQYF

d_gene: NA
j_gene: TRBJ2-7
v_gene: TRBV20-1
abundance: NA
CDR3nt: TGCAGTGCTAGATGGGAGCACGAGCAGTACTTC
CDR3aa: CSARWEHEQYF

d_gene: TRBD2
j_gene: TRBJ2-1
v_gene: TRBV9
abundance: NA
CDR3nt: TGTGCCAGCAGCGTTGGAGCGGGGGGTTGGTCCAATGAGCAGTTCTTC
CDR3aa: CASSVGAGGWSNEQFF

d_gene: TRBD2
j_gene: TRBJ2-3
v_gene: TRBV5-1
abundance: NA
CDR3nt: TGCGCCAGCAGGCTGACTAGCGGGAGGGCCACAGATACGCAGTATTTT
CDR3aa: CASRLTSGRATDTQYF

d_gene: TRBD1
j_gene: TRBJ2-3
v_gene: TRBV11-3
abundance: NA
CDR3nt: TGTGCCAGCAGCCCTACAAACCAACAGGGGCCGGGCGCAGATACGCAGTATTTT
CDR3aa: CASSPTNQQGPGADTQYF

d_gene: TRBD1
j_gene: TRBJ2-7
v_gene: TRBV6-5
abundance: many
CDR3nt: TGTGCCAGCAGTTACCGGGACAGGGGGGGGTACGAGCAGTACTTC
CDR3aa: CASSYRDRGGYEQYF

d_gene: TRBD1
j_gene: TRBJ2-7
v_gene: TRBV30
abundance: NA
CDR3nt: TGTGCCTGCGAGACAGGGAAATACTACGAGCAGTACTTC
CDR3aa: CACETGKYYEQYF